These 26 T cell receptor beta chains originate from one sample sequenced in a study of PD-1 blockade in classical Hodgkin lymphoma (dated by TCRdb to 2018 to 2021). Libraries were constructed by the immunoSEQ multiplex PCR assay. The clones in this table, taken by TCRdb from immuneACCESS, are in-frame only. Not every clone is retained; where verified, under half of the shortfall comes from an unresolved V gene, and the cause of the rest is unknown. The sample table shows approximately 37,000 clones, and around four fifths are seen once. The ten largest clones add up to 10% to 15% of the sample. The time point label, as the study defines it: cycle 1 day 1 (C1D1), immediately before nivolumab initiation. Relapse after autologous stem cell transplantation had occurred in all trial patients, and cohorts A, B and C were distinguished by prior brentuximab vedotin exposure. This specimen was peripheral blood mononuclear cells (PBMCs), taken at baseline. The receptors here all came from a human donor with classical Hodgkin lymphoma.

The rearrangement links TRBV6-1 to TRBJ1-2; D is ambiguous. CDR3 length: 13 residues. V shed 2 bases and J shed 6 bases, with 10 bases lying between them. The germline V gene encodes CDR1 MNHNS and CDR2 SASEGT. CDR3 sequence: CASSETGSHGYTF. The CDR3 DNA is TGTGCCAGCAGTGAAACGGGGAGTCATGGCTACACCTTC.

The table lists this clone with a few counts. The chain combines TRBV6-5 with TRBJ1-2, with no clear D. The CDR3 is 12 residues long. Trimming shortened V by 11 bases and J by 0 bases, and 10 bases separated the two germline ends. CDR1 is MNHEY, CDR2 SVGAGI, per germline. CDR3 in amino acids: CAARQANYGYTF. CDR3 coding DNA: TGTGCCGCAAGACAAGCTAACTATGGCTACACCTTC.

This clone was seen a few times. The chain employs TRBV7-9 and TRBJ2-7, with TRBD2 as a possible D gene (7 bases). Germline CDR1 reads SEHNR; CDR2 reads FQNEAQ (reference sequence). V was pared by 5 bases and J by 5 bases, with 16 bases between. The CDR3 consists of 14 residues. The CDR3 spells CASSAPGGTDEQYF. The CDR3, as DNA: TGTGCCAGCAGCGCCCCGGGGGGCACAGACGAGCAGTACTTC. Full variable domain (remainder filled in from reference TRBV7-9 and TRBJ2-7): DTGVSQNPRHKITKRGQNVTFRCDPISEHNRLYWYRQTLGQGPEFLTYFQNEAQLEKSRLLSDRFSAERPKGSFSTLEIQRTEQGDSAMYLCASSAPGGTDEQYFGPGTRLTVT.

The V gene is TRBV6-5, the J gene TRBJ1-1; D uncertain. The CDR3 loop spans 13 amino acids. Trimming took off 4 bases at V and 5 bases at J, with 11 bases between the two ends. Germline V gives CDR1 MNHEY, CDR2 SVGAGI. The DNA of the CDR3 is TGTGCCAGCAGTTTAATGCGCGGAACTGAAGCTTTCTTT. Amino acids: CASSLMRGTEAFF.

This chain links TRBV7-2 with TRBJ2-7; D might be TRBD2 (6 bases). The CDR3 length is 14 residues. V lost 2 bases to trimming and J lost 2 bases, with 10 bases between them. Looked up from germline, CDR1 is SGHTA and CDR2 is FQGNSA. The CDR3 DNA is TGTGCCAGCAGCTTAACGGGGGTCACCTACGAGCAGTACTTC. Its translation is CASSLTGVTYEQYF.

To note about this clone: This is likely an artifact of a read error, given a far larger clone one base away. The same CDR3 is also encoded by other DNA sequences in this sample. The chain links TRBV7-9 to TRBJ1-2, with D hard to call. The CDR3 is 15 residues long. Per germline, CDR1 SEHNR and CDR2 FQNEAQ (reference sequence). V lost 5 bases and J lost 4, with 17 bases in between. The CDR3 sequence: CASSQGYGHPYGYTF. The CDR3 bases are TGTGCCAGCAGCCAAGGGTATGGGCACCCCTATGGCTACACCTTC.

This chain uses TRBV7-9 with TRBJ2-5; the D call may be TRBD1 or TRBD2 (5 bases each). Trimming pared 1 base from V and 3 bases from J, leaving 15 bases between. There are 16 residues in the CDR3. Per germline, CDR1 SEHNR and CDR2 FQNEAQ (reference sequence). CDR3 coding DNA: TGTGCCAGCAGCTTAGGTAGTAGCCTGGGGGAAGAGACCCAGTACTTC. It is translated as CASSLGSSLGEETQYF.

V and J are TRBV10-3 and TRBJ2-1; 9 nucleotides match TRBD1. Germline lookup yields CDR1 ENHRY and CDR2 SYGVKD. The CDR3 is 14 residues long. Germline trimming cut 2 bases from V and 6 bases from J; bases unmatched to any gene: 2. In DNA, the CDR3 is TGTGCCATCAGTGAGGGGACAGGGAGCAATGAGCAGTTCTTC. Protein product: CAISEGTGSNEQFF.

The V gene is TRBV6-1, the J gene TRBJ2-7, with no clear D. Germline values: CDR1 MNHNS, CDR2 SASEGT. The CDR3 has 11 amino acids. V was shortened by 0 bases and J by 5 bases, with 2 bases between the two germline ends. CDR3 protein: CASSEADEQYF. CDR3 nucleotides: TGTGCCAGCAGTGAAGCGGACGAGCAGTACTTC.

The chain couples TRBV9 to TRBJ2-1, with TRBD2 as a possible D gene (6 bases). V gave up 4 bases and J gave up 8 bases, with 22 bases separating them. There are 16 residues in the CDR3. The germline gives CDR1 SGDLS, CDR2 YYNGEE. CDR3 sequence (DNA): TGTGCCAGCAGCCCGGACCTTGGTGCGGGGATGCATGAGCAGTTCTTC. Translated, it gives CASSPDLGAGMHEQFF.

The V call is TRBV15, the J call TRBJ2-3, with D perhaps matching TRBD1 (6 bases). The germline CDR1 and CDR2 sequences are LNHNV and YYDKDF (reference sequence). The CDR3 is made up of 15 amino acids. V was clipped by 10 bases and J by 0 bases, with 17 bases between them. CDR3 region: CAIATWDTSTDTQYF. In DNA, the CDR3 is TGTGCCATCGCAACCTGGGACACTAGCACAGATACGCAGTATTTT. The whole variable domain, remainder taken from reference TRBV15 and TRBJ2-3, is DAMVIQNPRYQVTQFGKPVTLSCSQTLNHNVMYWYQQKSSQAPKLLFHYYDKDFNNEADTPDNFQSRRPNTSFCFLDIRSPGLGDTAMYLCAIATWDTSTDTQYFGPGTRLTVL.

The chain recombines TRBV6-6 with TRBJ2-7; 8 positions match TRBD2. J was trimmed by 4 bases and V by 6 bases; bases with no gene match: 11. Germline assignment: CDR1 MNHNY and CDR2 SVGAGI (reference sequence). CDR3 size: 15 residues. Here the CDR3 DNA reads TGTGCCAGCAGATACGGGGGACCGGGGGGGTACGAGCAGTACTTC. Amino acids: CASRYGGPGGYEQYF.

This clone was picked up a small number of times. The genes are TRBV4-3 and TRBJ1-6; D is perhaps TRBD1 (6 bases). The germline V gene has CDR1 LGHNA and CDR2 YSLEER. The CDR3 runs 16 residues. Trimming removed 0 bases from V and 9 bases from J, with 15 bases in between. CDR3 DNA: TGCGCCAGCAGCCAAGATCATTACAGGGACGTTTCACCCCTCCACTTT. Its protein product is CASSQDHYRDVSPLHF.

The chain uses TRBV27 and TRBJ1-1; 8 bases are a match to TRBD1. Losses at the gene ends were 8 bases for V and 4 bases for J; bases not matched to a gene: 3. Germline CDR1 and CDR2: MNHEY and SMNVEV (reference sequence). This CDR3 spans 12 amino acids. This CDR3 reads CASFTGGTEAFF. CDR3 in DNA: TGTGCCAGCTTTACAGGGGGCACTGAAGCTTTCTTT.

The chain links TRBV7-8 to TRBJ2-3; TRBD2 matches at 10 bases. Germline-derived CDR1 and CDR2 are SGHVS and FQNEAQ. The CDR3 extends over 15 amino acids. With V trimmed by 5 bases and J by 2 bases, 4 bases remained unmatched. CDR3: CASSVLAGFTDTQYF. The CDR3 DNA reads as TGTGCCAGCAGCGTACTAGCGGGGTTCACAGATACGCAGTATTTT.

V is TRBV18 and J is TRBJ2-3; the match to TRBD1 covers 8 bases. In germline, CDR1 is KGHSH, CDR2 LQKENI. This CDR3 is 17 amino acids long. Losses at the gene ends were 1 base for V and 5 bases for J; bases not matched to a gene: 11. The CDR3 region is CASSPLPNAGGVDTQYF. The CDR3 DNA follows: TGTGCCAGCTCACCACTTCCCAACGCAGGGGGCGTAGATACGCAGTATTTT.

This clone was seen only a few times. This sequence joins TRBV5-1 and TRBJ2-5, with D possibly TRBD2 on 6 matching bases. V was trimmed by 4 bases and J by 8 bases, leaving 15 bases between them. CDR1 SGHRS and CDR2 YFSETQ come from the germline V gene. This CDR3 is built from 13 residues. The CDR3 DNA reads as TGCGCCAGCAGCCCGGGACTCCTTGACACCCAGTACTTC. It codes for CASSPGLLDTQYF.

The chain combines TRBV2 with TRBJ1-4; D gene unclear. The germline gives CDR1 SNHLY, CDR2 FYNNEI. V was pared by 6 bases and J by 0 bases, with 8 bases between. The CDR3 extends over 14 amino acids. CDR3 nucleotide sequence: TGTGCCAGCAGAGACCCAGCAACTAATGAAAAACTGTTTTTT. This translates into CASRDPATNEKLFF.

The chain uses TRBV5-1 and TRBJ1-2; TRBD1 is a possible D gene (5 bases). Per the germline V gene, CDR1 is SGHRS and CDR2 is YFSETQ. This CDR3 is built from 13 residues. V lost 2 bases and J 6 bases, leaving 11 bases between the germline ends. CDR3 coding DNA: TGCGCCAGCAGCTTTCCTCAGGGAAATGGCTACACCTTC. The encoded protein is CASSFPQGNGYTF.

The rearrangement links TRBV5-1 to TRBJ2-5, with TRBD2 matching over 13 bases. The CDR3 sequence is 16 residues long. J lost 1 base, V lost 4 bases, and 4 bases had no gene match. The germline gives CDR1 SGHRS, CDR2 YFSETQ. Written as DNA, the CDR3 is TGCGCCAGCAGCCTAGGGACTAGCGGGATCCAAGAGACCCAGTACTTC. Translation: CASSLGTSGIQETQYF.

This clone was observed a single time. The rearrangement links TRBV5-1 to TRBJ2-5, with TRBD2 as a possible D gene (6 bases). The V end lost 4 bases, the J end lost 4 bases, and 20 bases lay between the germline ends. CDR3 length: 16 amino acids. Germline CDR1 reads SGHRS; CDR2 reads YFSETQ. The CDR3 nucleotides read TGCGCCAGCAGCGGCGCCAGGAACGGGGGAGGAGAGACCCAGTACTTC. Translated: CASSGARNGGGETQYF.

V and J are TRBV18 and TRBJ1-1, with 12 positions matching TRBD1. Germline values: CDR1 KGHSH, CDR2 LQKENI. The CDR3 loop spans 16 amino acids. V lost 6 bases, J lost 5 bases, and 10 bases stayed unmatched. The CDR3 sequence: CASSQGTGGAETEAFF. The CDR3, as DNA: TGTGCCAGCTCGCAGGGGACAGGGGGCGCAGAGACTGAAGCTTTCTTT.

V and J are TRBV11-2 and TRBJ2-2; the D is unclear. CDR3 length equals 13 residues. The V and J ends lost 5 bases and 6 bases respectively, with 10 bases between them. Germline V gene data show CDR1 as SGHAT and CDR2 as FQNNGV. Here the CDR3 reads CASSPQRSGELFF. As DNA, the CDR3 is TGTGCCAGCAGCCCCCAACGATCCGGGGAGCTGTTTTTT.

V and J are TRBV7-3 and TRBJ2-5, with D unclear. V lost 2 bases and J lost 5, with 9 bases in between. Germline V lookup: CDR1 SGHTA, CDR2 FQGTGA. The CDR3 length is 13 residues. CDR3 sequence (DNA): TGTGCCAGCAGCTTAGGATCGGCGGAGACCCAGTACTTC. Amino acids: CASSLGSAETQYF.

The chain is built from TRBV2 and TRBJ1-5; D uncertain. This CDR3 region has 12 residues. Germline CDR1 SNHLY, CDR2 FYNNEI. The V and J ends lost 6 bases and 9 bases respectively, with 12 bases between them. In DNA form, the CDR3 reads TGTGCCAGCAGCCTGATGAGAGGGCCCCAGCATTTT. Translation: CASSLMRGPQHF.

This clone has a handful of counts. The CDR3 DNA sequence: TGTGCCAGCACCCGACTGGGGGGGCTGCAATCACCCCTCCACTTT. It yields the protein CASTRLGGLQSPLHF. The genes are TRBV7-9 and TRBJ1-6, with D tentatively TRBD1 (6 bases). This CDR3 region has 15 residues. V lost 7 bases and J 10 bases, leaving 20 bases between the germline ends. Germline assignment: CDR1 SEHNR and CDR2 FQNEAQ (reference sequence).